These 31 T cell receptor beta chains were all obtained from the same sample, sequenced in a study of control samples from healthy donors and cancer patients. Method: immunoSEQ multiplex PCR; TCRdb's copy keeps in-frame clones and lacks some. This table holds some 34,000 clones, approximately 93% found once. Sequenced sample: PBMCs. The receptors shown here come from a man between 35 and 55 years old with colorectal cancer.

J is TRBJ2-7 and V is TRBV2; D possibly corresponds to TRBD2 (6 bases). In germline, CDR1 is SNHLY, CDR2 FYNNEI. CDR3 length: 12 residues. V lost 3 bases to trimming and J lost 9 bases, with 12 bases between them. This CDR3 reads CASSDRGSGQYF. The CDR3 DNA follows: TGTGCCAGCAGTGACCGGGGGAGCGGGCAGTACTTC.

The genes are TRBV18 and TRBJ1-1; no clear D. The CDR3 runs 13 residues. V lost 3 bases, J lost 4 bases, and 9 bases lay in between. Germline lookup yields CDR1 KGHSH and CDR2 LQKENI. CDR3: CASSPMGGTEAFF. DNA for the CDR3: TGTGCCAGCTCACCGATGGGAGGCACTGAAGCTTTCTTT.

This clone was found once. The genes are TRBV7-2 and TRBJ2-3; TRBD1 matches 11 bases. J lost 5 bases, V lost 5 bases, and 3 bases had no gene match. Germline CDR1 SGHTA, CDR2 FQGNSA. This CDR3 comprises 14 residues. The CDR3, as DNA: TGTGCCAGCAGCCCCGGGACAGGGGGAGATACGCAGTATTTT. This codes for CASSPGTGGDTQYF.

The gene calls are TRBV5-4 and TRBJ2-1; 8 bases map to TRBD1. V shed 1 base and J 6 bases; nucleotides not matched to a gene: 6. The length of the CDR3 is 15 residues. From germline, CDR1 is SGHNT and CDR2 YYREEE (reference sequence). CDR3 bases: TGTGCCAGCAGCTTGCGGCAGGGGGCTGGCAATGAGCAGTTCTTC. Protein sequence: CASSLRQGAGNEQFF.

The rearrangement uses TRBV19 and TRBJ1-1; D is unclear. The CDR3 has 13 residues. V was cut by 7 bases and J by 0 bases, with 9 bases left in between. CDR1 is LNHDA, CDR2 SQIVND, per germline (reference sequence). CDR3 residues: CASNTRMNTEAFF. In nucleotides, the CDR3 is TGTGCCAGTAATACCAGGATGAACACTGAAGCTTTCTTT.

The chain joins TRBV7-9 to TRBJ2-7, with D possibly being TRBD1 (7 bases). CDR3 size: 15 residues. V was cut by 5 bases and J by 3 bases, with 17 bases left in between. Germline V lookup: CDR1 SEHNR, CDR2 FQNEAQ (reference sequence). CDR3 loop: CASSTSKQGSYEQYF. The CDR3 bases are TGTGCCAGCAGCACTAGCAAACAGGGGAGCTACGAGCAGTACTTC.

V usage is TRBV25-1 and J usage is TRBJ2-5, with no clear D. CDR1 MGHDK and CDR2 SYGVNS come from the germline V gene. The CDR3 has 15 amino acids. V lost 5 bases to trimming and J lost 3 bases, with 16 bases between them. The chain's CDR3 is CASSPLIVWEETQYF. The CDR3 nucleotides are TGTGCCAGCAGTCCTCTGATAGTTTGGGAAGAGACCCAGTACTTC.

This clone was found a few times. The chain carries TRBV7-9 and TRBJ1-6, with unresolved D. The CDR3 has 13 residues. The germline CDR1 and CDR2 sequences are SEHNR and FQNEAQ (reference sequence). With 2 bases removed from V and 10 bases from J, the gap between germline ends came to 9 bases. The CDR3 loop reads CASSLSTESPLHF. CDR3 bases: TGTGCCAGCAGCTTATCGACGGAATCACCCCTCCACTTT.

The chain combines TRBV5-4 with TRBJ2-5; 7 bases map to TRBD2. The V gene's germline CDR1 is SGHNT and CDR2 YYREEE (reference sequence). The CDR3 spans 14 residues. V shed 0 bases and J 5 bases; nucleotides not matched to a gene: 4. The DNA of the CDR3 is TGTGCCAGCAGCTTGGGACTAGCTAGCGAGACCCAGTACTTC. Protein product: CASSLGLASETQYF.

The V and J genes are TRBV5-1 and TRBJ1-1; D is undetermined. Germline V lookup: CDR1 SGHRS, CDR2 YFSETQ. V was cut by 0 bases and J by 0 bases, with 9 bases left in between. This CDR3 is built from 15 residues. CDR3 region: CASSLGSVLNTEAFF. For the CDR3, the DNA is TGCGCCAGCAGCTTGGGATCTGTTTTGAACACTGAAGCTTTCTTT.

The chain uses TRBV6-5 and TRBJ2-7, with 7 bases identical to TRBD2. J was trimmed by 4 bases and V by 4 bases; bases with no gene match: 7. CDR1 is MNHEY, CDR2 SVGAGI, per germline. This CDR3 contains 14 residues. The CDR3 region is CASSSGGQAYEQYF. DNA for the CDR3: TGTGCCAGCAGTTCGGGGGGTCAGGCGTACGAGCAGTACTTC.

The J gene is TRBJ1-2, the V gene TRBV5-1; 7 bases map to TRBD1. The CDR3 covers 15 residues. CDR1 is SGHRS, CDR2 YFSETQ, per germline. V lost 0 bases to trimming and J lost 8 bases; unmatched junction nucleotides: 10. The CDR3 is CASSLGQGTSKGYTF. The CDR3 DNA sequence: TGCGCCAGCAGCTTGGGACAGGGAACGAGTAAAGGCTACACCTTC.

This clone was seen a single time. V and J are TRBV7-2 and TRBJ2-7; 8 positions match TRBD1. Trimming cost V 6 bases and J 0 bases; bases outside gene matches: 4. The CDR3 has 14 amino acids. Germline V gene data show CDR1 as SGHTA and CDR2 as FQGNSA. CDR3 sequence reads: CASRQGQASYEQYF. Here the CDR3 DNA reads TGTGCCAGCAGGCAGGGACAGGCCTCCTACGAGCAGTACTTC.

The chain combines TRBV9 with TRBJ1-4; 8 bases are shared with TRBD1. J lost 5 bases, V lost 0 bases, and 0 bases had no gene match. CDR3 length: 14 residues. CDR1 and CDR2 from the germline V gene are SGDLS and YYNGEE. This CDR3 is CASSVGQGNEKLFF. The CDR3 DNA reads as TGTGCCAGCAGCGTAGGACAGGGGAATGAAAAACTGTTTTTT.

The chain uses TRBV3-1 (or the pseudogene TRBV3-2) and TRBJ2-7, with D unclear. Germline loops: CDR1 LGHDT, CDR2 YNNKEL (reference sequence). The V end lost 3 bases, the J end lost 3 bases, and 0 bases lay between the germline ends. CDR3 size: 10 residues. The CDR3 DNA reads as TGTGCCAGCAGCCACTACGAGCAGTACTTC. Protein: CASSHYEQYF.

This clone was seen a single time. This rearrangement joins TRBV19 to TRBJ1-5; 7 bases are shared with TRBD1. Trimming at V came to 6 bases and at J to 2 bases, leaving 7 bases not matched to a gene. The CDR3 runs 15 residues. Per germline, CDR1 LNHDA and CDR2 SQIVND (reference sequence). CDR3 DNA sequence: TGTGCCAGTAGGTCCGGGACAGCTGGCAATCAGCCCCAGCATTTT. Translating it yields CASRSGTAGNQPQHF.

This clone was detected once. This chain joins TRBV5-4 and TRBJ2-6; no firm D call. The V end lost 2 bases, the J end lost 1 base, and 1 base lay between the germline ends. The CDR3 has 13 amino acids. Germline lookup yields CDR1 SGHNT and CDR2 YYREEE (reference sequence). The DNA for the CDR3 is TGTGCCAGCAGCTTTTCTGGGGCCAACGTCCTGACTTTC. Its protein is CASSFSGANVLTF. Full variable domain (remainder filled in from reference TRBV5-4 and TRBJ2-6): ETGVTQSPTHLIKTRGQQVTLRCSSQSGHNTVSWYQQALGQGPQFIFQYYREEENGRGNFPPRFSGLQFPNYSSELNVNALELDDSALYLCASSFSGANVLTFGAGSRLTVL.

The V and J genes are TRBV7-8 and TRBJ1-1; D is undetermined. This CDR3 spans 14 amino acids. Per the germline V gene, CDR1 is SGHVS and CDR2 is FQNEAQ. Trimming cost V 6 bases and J 3 bases, with 14 bases left between them. The CDR3 sequence is CASSRRDDHTEAFF. The CDR3 nucleotides read TGTGCCAGCAGTAGGAGGGATGATCACACTGAAGCTTTCTTT. Supplemented by reference TRBV7-8 and TRBJ1-1, the full variable domain reads GAGVSQSPRYKVAKRGQDVALRCDPISGHVSLFWYQQALGQGPEFLTYFQNEAQLDKSGLPSDRFFAERPEGSVSTLKIQRTQQEDSAVYLCASSRRDDHTEAFFGQGTRLTVV.

CDR3 DNA sequence: TGTGCCAGCAGTTGGGGACAGAGCCTTTACGAGCAGTACTTC. As protein: CASSWGQSLYEQYF. This chain links TRBV11-2 with TRBJ2-7, with 7 bases aligning to TRBD1. The CDR3 spans 14 residues. Losses at the gene ends were 6 bases for V and 4 bases for J; bases not matched to a gene: 9. CDR1 is SGHAT and CDR2 is FQNNGV in the germline V gene.

The rearrangement uses TRBV4-3 and TRBJ1-2, with D possibly matching TRBD1 (5 bases). Trimming left V 1 base short and J 4 bases short, with 19 bases between. The CDR3 loop spans 17 amino acids. CDR1 LGHNA and CDR2 YSLEER come from the germline V gene. The CDR3 here is CASSQAWRGSFSYGYTF. The CDR3 DNA sequence: TGCGCCAGCAGCCAAGCGTGGAGGGGCAGCTTTAGCTATGGCTACACCTTC.

The gene calls are TRBV20-1 and TRBJ1-2; D is possibly TRBD1 (5 bases). The germline V and J ends were trimmed by 6 bases and 4 bases, with 9 bases remaining between them. CDR3 length: 11 residues. Germline V gene lookup returns CDR1 DFQATT and CDR2 SNEGSKA (reference sequence). The CDR3 coding sequence is TGCAGTGCGCCGACAGTCTATGGCTACACCTTC. This codes for CSAPTVYGYTF.

This sequence joins TRBV6-6 and TRBJ2-1; the D is unclear. The germline V and J ends were trimmed by 4 bases and 0 bases, with 13 bases remaining between them. CDR3 length: 16 residues. CDR1 and CDR2 from the germline V gene are MNHNY and SVGAGI (reference sequence). In DNA, the CDR3 is TGTGCCAGCAGTTCCTATAGCATAAGCTCCTACAATGAGCAGTTCTTC. Protein: CASSSYSISSYNEQFF.

The chain joins TRBV6-5 to TRBJ2-4; 13 nucleotides line up with TRBD2. Germline values: CDR1 MNHEY, CDR2 SVGAGI. This CDR3 region has 14 residues. J gave up 9 bases and V 6 bases, and 5 bases lay outside the gene matches. For the CDR3, the DNA is TGTGCCAGCAGAACTAGCGGGGGGGCGGGCATTCAGTACTTC. This gives the protein CASRTSGGAGIQYF.

This chain joins TRBV7-9 and TRBJ2-1, with D unresolved. The germline gives CDR1 SEHNR, CDR2 FQNEAQ (reference sequence). The V gene lost 11 bases and the J gene lost 9 bases, with 17 bases spanning the gap. This CDR3 comprises 12 residues. The CDR3, as DNA: TGTGCCTGGGATAAAGGGTTCACTGAGCAGTTCTTC. Amino acid sequence: CAWDKGFTEQFF.

This rearrangement joins TRBV18 to TRBJ2-5; 7 bases align to TRBD1. Germline lookup yields CDR1 KGHSH and CDR2 LQKENI. The length of the CDR3 is 15 residues. With V trimmed by 2 bases and J by 2 bases, 5 bases remained unmatched. The DNA for the CDR3 is TGTGCCAGCTCACCAAACACAGGGGAGCAAGAGACCCAGTACTTC. Translating it yields CASSPNTGEQETQYF.

The V call is TRBV6-2 or TRBV6-3, the J call TRBJ1-5; D may be TRBD1 (5 bases). With 2 bases removed from V and 3 bases from J, the gap between germline ends came to 11 bases. The CDR3 sequence is 15 residues long. Per germline, CDR1 MNHEY and CDR2 SVGEGT. The CDR3 nucleotides read TGTGCCAGCAGTTACGGGGGGATGAACAATCAGCCCCAGCATTTT. This translates into CASSYGGMNNQPQHF.

J is TRBJ2-1 and V is TRBV6-1, with TRBD1 identical over 12 bases. The germline gives CDR1 MNHNS, CDR2 SASEGT. The CDR3 is 16 amino acids. J gave up 9 bases and V 6 bases, and 12 bases lay outside the gene matches. CDR3 residues: CASSEMPGQGALEQFF. The CDR3 DNA is TGTGCCAGCAGCGAAATGCCGGGACAGGGGGCACTTGAGCAGTTCTTC.

The chain links TRBV21-1 to TRBJ2-7; TRBD2, the D gene given by the table, was not confirmed from the DNA. TRBV21-1 is annotated as a pseudogene. CDR3 length equals 20 residues. The CDR3 region has the DNA TGTGCCAGCAGCAAAGAGACCAAACTAGCGGGGGGGCCCTCGGTTTACGAGCAGTACTTC. Translated: CASSKETKLAGGPSVYEQYF.

V is TRBV4-3 and J is TRBJ2-3; 11 nucleotides align to TRBD2. Germline V gene sequence: CDR1 LGHNA, CDR2 YSLEER. CDR3 length equals 18 residues. J lost 5 bases, V lost 0 bases, and 10 bases had no gene match. CDR3 sequence: CASSQDMASGGYIDTQYF. The CDR3 DNA sequence: TGCGCCAGCAGCCAAGATATGGCTAGCGGGGGGTACATAGATACGCAGTATTTT.

The sample holds one count of this clone. V usage is TRBV19 and J usage is TRBJ2-5; D is unresolved. Germline V gives CDR1 LNHDA, CDR2 SQIVND (reference sequence). Trimming left V 2 bases short and J 5 bases short, with 18 bases between. The CDR3 is made up of 16 amino acids. The CDR3 DNA reads TGTGCCAGTAGTATAATGGCTTCCCTCGGTGTGGAGACCCAGTACTTC. Residues: CASSIMASLGVETQYF.

This rearrangement joins TRBV2 to TRBJ1-6; 8 nucleotides line up with TRBD1. Germline-derived CDR1 and CDR2 are SNHLY and FYNNEI. This CDR3 comprises 17 residues. Trimming removed 6 bases from V and 2 bases from J; junction bases left unmatched: 9. CDR3 bases: TGTGCCAGCAGCGGTGGGACAGGAGGGGCCTATAATTCACCCCTCCACTTT. It codes for CASSGGTGGAYNSPLHF.